The clone carrying this TCR beta chain was found a few times. This sample stems from a study of PD-L1 blockade in urothelial cancer. Study background: When patients started atezolizumab at some point between 2013 and 2014, it was given at 1,200 mg intravenously every 3 weeks. About 90% of the 29 patients were males with bladder-origin urothelial cancer. The number of prior chemotherapy regimens per patient was 0 to 3. T cells numbered a median of around 150,000 in the blood samples.

Generated by immunoSEQ multiplex PCR, the TCRdb table keeps only in-frame clones and is missing some. The sample consists of more than 80,000 clones, around 80% of them appearing once. The V end lost 4 bases, the J end lost 2 bases, and 6 bases lay between the germline ends. CDR1 and CDR2 from the germline V gene are SGHDN and FVKESK. The CDR3 sequence is 14 residues long. Here the sequenced sample was PBMCs, taken around atezolizumab (anti-PD-L1) treatment. This chain connects TRBV14 to TRBJ2-6, with TRBD2 as a possible D gene (6 bases). The TCR comes from a man between 65 and 85 years old with urothelial cancer. As DNA, the CDR3 is TGTGCCAGCAGCCGGGAGGCTGGGGCCAACGTCCTGACTTTC. Translating it yields CASSREAGANVLTF.